The clone carrying this TCR beta chain appeared a few times. Its cognate antigen is unknown. The ends lost 0 bases at V and 1 base at J; junction bases unmatched: 5. This CDR3 is built from 17 residues. In germline, CDR1 is MGHRA, CDR2 YSYEKL. These data are taken from a study of CD8 T cells in ankylosing spondylitis. Study-wide points: For ankylosing spondylitis blood, a TCR beta motif of eight or nine highly homologous variants appeared characteristic. It was reported that disease-linked clones were significantly enriched in matched ankylosing spondylitis synovial fluid. CD8+ cells made up the disease-linked clones, which were relatively rare in peripheral blood.

It was by quantitative 5'-RACE with molecular barcodes that TCR beta libraries were made. TCRdb processed the 5' RACE reads anew with MiXCR; each CDR3 protein has one entry. This sample carries about 260,000 distinct CDR3 sequences, about 20% of them seen once, and the ten largest clones take roughly 7.3%. The sample was blood, either unsorted or a sorted T cell fraction (not recorded which). The source is a male donor with ankylosing spondylitis or in good health (not recorded which). The chain combines TRBV4-1 with TRBJ2-2, with 7 bases fitting TRBD2. CDR3 residues: CASSQDLSGVNTGELFF. As DNA, the CDR3 is TGCGCCAGCAGCCAAGATCTCAGCGGGGTGAACACCGGGGAGCTGTTTTTT.